One and the same sample provided the 15 T cell receptor beta chains below, sequenced in a study of PD-L1 blockade in urothelial cancer. Sequenced by immunoSEQ multiplex PCR; TCRdb stores in-frame clones only, minus some. The sample has about 45,000 clones; 70% to 90% are singletons. The time point denotes: pretreatment peripheral blood. The source was PBMCs, collected around atezolizumab (anti-PD-L1) treatment. All receptors derive from a donor over 35 with urothelial cancer.

The genes are TRBV15 and TRBJ1-2; D possibly corresponds to TRBD1 (5 bases). This CDR3 contains 17 residues. The V gene lost 0 bases and the J gene lost 4 bases, with 18 bases spanning the gap. CDR1 is LNHNV, CDR2 YYDKDF, per germline (reference sequence). In DNA form, the CDR3 reads TGTGCCACCAGCAGAGATCTCGGCAGGGTGAACCCCTATGGCTACACCTTC. This encodes CATSRDLGRVNPYGYTF.

The chain has TRBV27 and TRBJ2-7, with TRBD2 matching over 12 bases. This CDR3 has 15 residues. Losses at the gene ends were 5 bases for V and 3 bases for J; bases not matched to a gene: 5. Germline V lookup: CDR1 MNHEY, CDR2 SMNVEV (reference sequence). The CDR3 is CASSPLAGGFYEQYF. The CDR3 region has the DNA TGTGCCAGCAGTCCCCTAGCGGGAGGGTTCTACGAGCAGTACTTC.

This chain connects TRBV28 to TRBJ2-7, with 10 bases lining up with TRBD2. V was pared by 6 bases and J by 4 bases, with 6 bases of the junction left unmatched. The CDR3 loop spans 14 amino acids. Germline V lookup: CDR1 MDHEN, CDR2 SYDVKM. The CDR3 DNA sequence: TGTGCCAGCAGCCCGGGACTAGCGCCGTACGAGCAGTACTTC. Translation: CASSPGLAPYEQYF.

The CDR3 nucleotides read TGTGCCAGCAGTGCCCGGGACTTTGGAAACACCATATATTTT. Protein product: CASSARDFGNTIYF. The chain has TRBV2 and TRBJ1-3, with a weak D call TRBD1 (5 bases). This CDR3 spans 14 amino acids. Germline CDR1 reads SNHLY; CDR2 reads FYNNEI. V was pared by 4 bases and J by 3 bases, with 10 bases between. Supplemented by reference TRBV2 and TRBJ1-3, the full variable domain reads EPEVTQTPSHQVTQMGQEVILRCVPISNHLYFYWYRQILGQKVEFLVSFYNNEISEKSEIFDDQFSVERPDGSNFTLKIRSTKLEDSAMYFCASSARDFGNTIYFGEGSWLTVV.

The chain employs TRBV5-6 and TRBJ1-2, with 8 nucleotides matching TRBD1. Germline V gives CDR1 SGHDT, CDR2 YYEEEE. The CDR3 runs 15 residues. J was trimmed by 8 bases and V by 3 bases; bases with no gene match: 12. CDR3 in amino acids: CASSSWGQAPLGYTF. DNA for the CDR3: TGTGCCAGCAGCTCGTGGGGACAGGCCCCACTGGGCTACACCTTC.

This chain joins TRBV5-1 and TRBJ2-7, with 7 bases matching TRBD1. The CDR3 is 15 amino acids. V was pared by 4 bases and J by 2 bases, with 9 bases of the junction left unmatched. CDR1 is SGHRS and CDR2 is YFSETQ in the germline V gene. In DNA form, the CDR3 reads TGCGCCAGCAGCGTTCAACAGGGGACCCCCTACGAGCAGTACTTC. As protein: CASSVQQGTPYEQYF.

This clone came up once. V is TRBV28 and J is TRBJ2-7; TRBD1 matches at 8 bases. The CDR3 has 15 residues. J gave up 3 bases and V 8 bases, and 12 bases lay outside the gene matches. CDR1 MDHEN and CDR2 SYDVKM come from the germline V gene. Here the CDR3 reads CASRTSTTGGYEQYF. Written as DNA, the CDR3 is TGTGCCAGCCGCACCTCCACCACAGGGGGCTACGAGCAGTACTTC.

This clone has only one observation. The chain employs TRBV27 and TRBJ2-7; TRBD2 aligns across 8 bases. V shed 5 bases, J shed 6 bases, and the junction held 9 bases outside the gene matches. The CDR3 runs 14 residues. CDR1 is MNHEY and CDR2 is SMNVEV in the germline V gene (reference sequence). This CDR3 reads CASSPPSGSGEQYF. CDR3 in DNA: TGTGCCAGCAGTCCCCCCAGCGGGAGTGGCGAGCAGTACTTC.

This sequence joins TRBV5-1 and TRBJ2-5; tentative D call: TRBD2 (5 bases). V was pared by 2 bases and J by 7 bases, with 12 bases between. Per the germline V gene, CDR1 is SGHRS and CDR2 is YFSETQ. The CDR3 totals 13 residues. CDR3 sequence: CASSFGVEGTQYF. The CDR3, as DNA: TGCGCCAGCAGCTTTGGGGTAGAGGGGACCCAGTACTTC.

The chain joins TRBV2 to TRBJ2-3, with TRBD1 matching over 9 bases. CDR1 and CDR2 from the germline V gene are SNHLY and FYNNEI. Losses at the gene ends were 2 bases for V and 2 bases for J; bases not matched to a gene: 8. This CDR3 is built from 17 residues. The DNA for the CDR3 is TGTGCCAGCAGTGAATTTGGGACAGGGTGGTCCACAGATACGCAGTATTTT. Translation: CASSEFGTGWSTDTQYF.

V usage is TRBV18 and J usage is TRBJ1-5; D is perhaps TRBD1 (6 bases). Germline CDR1 and CDR2: KGHSH and LQKENI. V lost 4 bases, J lost 3 bases, and 10 bases lay in between. CDR3 size: 14 residues. The chain's CDR3 is CASSLTGINQPQHF. CDR3 coding DNA: TGTGCCAGCTCACTCACAGGGATCAATCAGCCCCAGCATTTT.

V gene TRBV4-3 combines with J gene TRBJ1-2; perhaps TRBD1 as D (5 bases). Trimming stripped 0 bases from V and 11 bases from J, with 16 bases between. Germline CDR1 LGHNA, CDR2 YSLEER. This CDR3 spans 14 amino acids. Written as DNA, the CDR3 is TGCGCCAGCAGCCAAGATTCGCGGGGGTCGTGGTACACCTTC. Its protein product is CASSQDSRGSWYTF.

The CDR3 sequence is CASSYVGGSTDTQYF. CDR3 sequence (DNA): TGTGCCAGCAGTTACGTCGGGGGTAGCACAGATACGCAGTATTTT. The rearrangement uses TRBV6-6 and TRBJ2-3; a possible D gene is TRBD2 (6 bases). The CDR3 is 15 residues long. The germline CDR1 and CDR2 sequences are MNHNY and SVGAGI (reference sequence). V lost 2 bases to trimming and J lost 0 bases, with 9 bases between them.

In its sample, this clone was seen a few times. The rearrangement uses TRBV27 and TRBJ1-2, with TRBD1 as a possible D gene (6 bases). Germline V gene lookup returns CDR1 MNHEY and CDR2 SMNVEV (reference sequence). This CDR3 comprises 13 residues. V was cut by 8 bases and J by 8 bases, with 18 bases left in between. The CDR3 DNA reads TGTGCCAGCCGAGGGGGGGGCGCGGGGGGCTACACCTTC. Translated, it gives CASRGGGAGGYTF.

Only a few counts were recorded for this clone. The chain combines TRBV30 with TRBJ1-1, with D perhaps matching TRBD1 (5 bases). Germline CDR1 is GTSNPN and CDR2 is SVGIG (reference sequence). V lost 5 bases and J lost 0, with 13 bases in between. This CDR3 contains 14 residues. The CDR3 bases are TGTGCCTGGGAAAAGGGGACTTTGAACACTGAAGCTTTCTTT. This translates into CAWEKGTLNTEAFF.